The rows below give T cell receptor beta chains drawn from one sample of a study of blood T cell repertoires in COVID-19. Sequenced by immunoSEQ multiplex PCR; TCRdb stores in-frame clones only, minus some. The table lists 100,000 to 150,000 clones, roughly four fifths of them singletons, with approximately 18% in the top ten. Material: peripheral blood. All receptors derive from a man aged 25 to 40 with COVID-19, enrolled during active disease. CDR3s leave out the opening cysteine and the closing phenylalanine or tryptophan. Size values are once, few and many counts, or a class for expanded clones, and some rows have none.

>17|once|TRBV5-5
ASSTSWRTGTMRTPEAF
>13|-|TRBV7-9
ASSPTSSGVDTQY
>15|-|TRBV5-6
ASSSGGALEGANVLT
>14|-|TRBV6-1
ASSENTGGAKGTQY
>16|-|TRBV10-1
ASTEPRGGKASNQPQH
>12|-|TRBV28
ASSLTDIDEKLF
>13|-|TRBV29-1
SVEPSGQGVLEQY
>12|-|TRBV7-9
ASGTGTGGYEQY
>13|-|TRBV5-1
ASSLSPADSYEQY
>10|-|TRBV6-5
ASSLDSYEQY
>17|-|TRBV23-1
ASSQSTQVFVATNEKLF
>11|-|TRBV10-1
ASREQGSGGYT
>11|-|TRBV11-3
ASSPTSDETQY
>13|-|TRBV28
ASNEARGGYTEAF
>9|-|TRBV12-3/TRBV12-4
ASSLRGGYT
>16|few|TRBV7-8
ASSLEGTGAAYNSPLH
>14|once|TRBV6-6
ASSYGDSSSNQPQH
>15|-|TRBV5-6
ASSLRRLAGEVDTQY
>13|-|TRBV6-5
ASSYPGTVGTEAF
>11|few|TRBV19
ASSIRLRDTIY
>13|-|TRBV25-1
ASSEVAGATDTQY
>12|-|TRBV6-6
ASSYFTERYEQY
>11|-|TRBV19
ASSALRNYGYT
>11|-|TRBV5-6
ASSFEGAYEQY
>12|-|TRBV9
ASSPDRGAYGYT
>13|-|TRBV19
ASSWDRGAHQPQH
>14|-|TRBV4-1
ASSRNWQAGGHEQY
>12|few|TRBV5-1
ASSLGQNTGELF
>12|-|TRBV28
ASSFPGGNYGYT
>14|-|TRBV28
ASSSLAGGPTGELF
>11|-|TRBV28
ASSLGHRYEQY
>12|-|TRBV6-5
ASSYPGDRGGYT
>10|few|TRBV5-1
ASGNRGTEAF
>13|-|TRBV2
ASSEVGTGVHEQY
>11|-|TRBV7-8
ASSLETVHEQY
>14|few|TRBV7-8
ASSLTTTGEGYGYT
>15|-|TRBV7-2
ASSDPSGGVSNNEQF
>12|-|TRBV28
ASSSPSLKDTQY
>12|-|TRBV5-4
ASSWGDRNEKLF
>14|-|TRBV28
ASSFLQTGKIRKLF
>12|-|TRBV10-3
AIKDSLYNSPLH
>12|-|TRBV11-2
ASSLVEGLSPLH
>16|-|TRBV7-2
ASSPGLAGASRADTQY
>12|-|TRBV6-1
ASSEQGSNQPQH
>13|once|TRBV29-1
SAVEIAQKFYGYT
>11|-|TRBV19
ATRSSGANVLT
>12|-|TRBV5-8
ASSKQGGNQPQH
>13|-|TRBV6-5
ASSYSGVSYNEQF
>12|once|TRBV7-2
ASSLDTNTDTQY
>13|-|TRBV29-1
SVKEKREGNYGYT
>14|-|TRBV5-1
ASSLAGTGAYNEQF
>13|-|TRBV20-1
SASFGSDSRETQY
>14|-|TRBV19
ASSAYRGAASYEQY
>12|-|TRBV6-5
ASTLGQGSGIQY
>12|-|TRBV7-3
ASSPGNRDTEAF